Listed below are T cell receptor beta chains from one sample, sequenced in a study of OX40 agonist ivuxolimab in advanced cancers. Sequencing was performed with immunoSEQ multiplex PCR; in TCRdb, only in-frame clones are kept and a portion is missing. The sample includes 35,000 to 50,000 clones, roughly 86% of them seen just once. Specimen: CD4+ or CD8+ T cells sorted from blood, collected in a trial of the OX40 agonist ivuxolimab. The receptors here all came from an adult with an advanced solid tumor such as melanoma, head and neck, liver or kidney cancer. CDR3s include the opening cysteine and the closing phenylalanine or tryptophan. The order of the fields is CDR3 length, J gene, clone size, V gene, D gene, CDR3 protein, CDR3 DNA. D genes are given only for firm matches. The size entry is marked missing in some rows and otherwise reads once, few, many or a size class.

>11|TRBJ2-3|-|TRBV7-3|-
CASSGYDTQYF
TGTGCCAGCAGCGGATATGATACGCAGTATTTT
>16|TRBJ2-2|few|TRBV19|-
CASNRATETNTGELFF
TGTGCCAGTAACCGCGCGACAGAAACGAACACCGGGGAGCTGTTTTTT
>17|TRBJ2-1|-|TRBV7-9|-
CASSPIGAGSSYNEQFF
TGTGCCAGCAGCCCTATAGGGGCGGGGAGCTCCTACAATGAGCAGTTCTTC
>13|TRBJ1-1|-|TRBV6-1|TRBD1
CASRDRSNTEAFF
TGTGCCAGCAGGGACAGGTCTAACACTGAAGCTTTCTTT
>16|TRBJ1-3|-|TRBV5-6|TRBD1
CASSLWDRGRGNTIYF
TGTGCCAGCAGCTTATGGGACAGGGGGCGTGGAAACACCATATATTTT
>14|TRBJ1-2|-|TRBV28|TRBD1
CASTAGDRGYGYTF
TGTGCCAGCACCGCGGGTGACAGGGGCTATGGCTACACCTTC
>15|TRBJ2-7|-|TRBV4-2|TRBD2
CASSLGGSGTYEQYF
TGTGCCAGCAGCTTGGGGGGGAGCGGGACCTACGAGCAGTACTTC
>13|TRBJ2-7|-|TRBV11-1|-
CASSLRGGDEQYF
TGTGCCAGCAGCTTAAGGGGAGGAGACGAGCAGTACTTC
>13|TRBJ2-7|-|TRBV6-1|TRBD1
CASSRPGTAGQYF
TGTGCCAGCAGTCGTCCCGGGACAGCTGGGCAGTACTTC
>13|TRBJ2-5|-|TRBV2|-
CASSEGEIETQYF
TGTGCCAGCAGTGAGGGGGAAATAGAGACCCAGTACTTC
>16|TRBJ1-6|-|TRBV7-8|-
CASSLGRQGLNSPLHF
TGTGCCAGCAGCTTAGGCAGGCAGGGGCTCAATTCACCCCTCCACTTT
>14|TRBJ1-2|few|TRBV9|TRBD1
CASSVAAGGHGYTF
TGTGCCAGCAGCGTAGCTGCAGGGGGCCATGGCTACACCTTC
>14|TRBJ2-2|-|TRBV5-1|TRBD2
CASILAGVTGELFF
TGCGCCAGCATATTAGCGGGAGTAACCGGGGAGCTGTTTTTT
>13|TRBJ1-2|few|TRBV2|-
CASTQYSNYGYTF
TGTGCCAGCACCCAATACAGCAACTATGGCTACACCTTC
>15|TRBJ1-5|-|TRBV19|TRBD1
CASSMGQSPNQPQHF
TGTGCCAGTAGTATGGGACAGAGCCCCAATCAGCCCCAGCATTTT
>14|TRBJ2-7|-|TRBV15|TRBD2
CATSRVGGAYEQYF
TGTGCCACCAGCAGAGTGGGAGGGGCGTACGAGCAGTACTTC
>16|TRBJ2-1|-|TRBV5-8|TRBD2
CASSAASSGDYNEQFF
TGTGCCAGCAGCGCGGCTTCTAGCGGGGATTACAATGAGCAGTTCTTC
>15|TRBJ2-7|-|TRBV5-1|TRBD1
CASSLDRGQNYEQYF
TGCGCCAGCAGCTTGGACAGGGGGCAGAACTACGAGCAGTACTTC
>13|TRBJ2-7|-|TRBV7-9|TRBD1
CASSPGQNYEQYF
TGTGCCAGCAGCCCGGGACAGAACTACGAGCAGTACTTC
>17|TRBJ2-1|-|TRBV15|TRBD2
CATSSGRLAGGRWEQFF
TGTGCCACCAGCAGCGGCCGACTAGCGGGAGGGAGGTGGGAGCAGTTCTTC